The source of this TCR beta chain is a study of tissue T cells after allogeneic stem cell transplantation (dated by TCRdb to between 2022 and 2023). With respect to the entire study: When multiple samples of a tissue were available, H&E sections were reviewed by a pathologist, and samples with histologically apparent lymphocytes were prioritized for sequencing. Using research autopsies of patients with and without GVHD, plus mouse models of GVHD, the study profiled TCR beta repertoires across many tissues. The human part of the study was a prospective observational study with no blinding and no randomization. What the authors observed across the whole study: No blood samples were available for the non-GVHD comparator patients. Within patients, how anatomically similar tissues were was a major factor shaping TCR repertoire composition, regardless of disease or transplant status. Which tissue TCRs were alloreactive or antigen-specific was not determined in the study, and some clones might have been persisting host cells. In both patients and mice, T cells from blood and spleen covered only a limited part of the TCR repertoire found in tissues. Few T cell clones were found to be shared across patients, but shared repertoire signatures across patients were revealed in a tissue-specific fashion by motif-based clustering. A small and clinically heterogeneous patient cohort was studied, and sampling depth was acknowledged as a limitation.

As concerns this clone: The target of this receptor is not known. The sample holds no much larger clone one base away, and base qualities are not on file.

The meaning of the sample's time point label: human tissue collected at research (rapid) autopsy. Three non-HCT comparator patients with other cancers, having at least five GI tract samples and no known GI disease at death, were selected retrospectively. Autopsy tissues included GI sites from esophagus to rectum, liver, skin and lymphoid organs including spleen, after a median post-mortem interval of around 9.8 hours. Each autopsy specimen was cut in two, with one portion flash-frozen in liquid nitrogen and the remainder formalin-fixed, and the outer muscle layers of GI specimens were removed. To extract genomic DNA from frozen tissues, either the Mag-Bind Blood & Tissue DNA HDQ 96 Kit on a Chemagic 360 or the DNeasy Blood & Tissue Kit was used. Because of concern about red blood cell contamination, extracted DNA was further purified using the Genomic DNA Clean & Concentrator-25 kit. V sheds 0 bases and J sheds 12 bases, leaving 8 bases between their ends. Taken from cysteine to phenylalanine, the CDR3 has 11 residues. Only CDR3 DNA remains: 33 bases, in frame from the first base. Looking up the germline V gene (reference sequence) yields CDR1 GTSNPN and CDR2 SVGIG.

Library generation was performed with the immunoSEQ multiplex PCR assay. Adaptive Biotechnologies performed the TCRbeta CDR3 sequencing at survey depth and reported CDR3 sequences, V/J genes, productive frequency and template counts. Amplification of TCR beta CDR3 regions started from genomic DNA instead of RNA. The paper's data handling went like this. Jensen-Shannon divergence was used to quantify pairwise repertoire overlap between tissues, with a value of 1 indicating complete divergence and a value of 0 indicating identical repertoires. Tissues were clustered by single-linkage agglomerative hierarchical clustering of pairwise JSD values, and the clustering results were displayed as dendrograms. GLIPH2 was run on all patient samples with simulation_depth 1000, kmer_min_depth 3, cdr3_length_cutoff 8, keeping groups with more than two unique CDR3s. A standardized tissue-overlap score was generated by extrapolating Jaccard GLIPH-group overlap across patients to a standard repertoire size of 1000 clones. Associations of diversity with clinical or experimental variables used linear mixed-effect models with tissue fixed effects and individual random effects. Entries here come from immuneACCESS through TCRdb and include only in-frame sequences with V and J called. Some clones fail to appear in such tables; in the studies checked, an unresolved V gene covers under half of the shortfall, and the cause of the remainder is unknown. V, J and clone size are taken as reported in that table, and D and trimming were inferred from the DNA itself. For this sample there are 4,000 to 5,000 clones; over 55% appear just once. Of the sample, roughly 19% is held by the ten largest clones.

The sequence was obtained from a female donor aged 60 or older with lung cancer. The receptor chain draws on TRBV30 and TRBJ1-4, with no D gene named confidently. The sample here was tissue from the esophagus, taken at autopsy. The DNA sequence is TGTGCCTGGAGTGTACCCGGTGAACTGTTTTTT. It translates to CAWSVPGELFF.